The 11 T cell receptor beta chains presented below share a single source sample, sequenced in a study. MiXCR, applied by TCRdb to the RT-PCR reads, yields one record per CDR3 protein. The sample consists of about 680,000 distinct CDR3 sequences, 14% of them appearing once. Sequenced: memory CD4+ T cells from blood. The source is a female donor in good health, serving as a healthy control.

This clonotype has just a few counts. The CDR3 DNA sequence: TGTGCCAGCAGCTTGGACTGGGTCGACACTGAAGCTTTCTTT. Translation: CASSLDWVDTEAFF. The genes are TRBV5-5 and TRBJ1-1; D remains ambiguous. Trimming took 0 bases from V and 3 from J, leaving 9 bases between them. The CDR3 runs 14 residues. Germline loops: CDR1 SGHKS, CDR2 YYEKEE (reference sequence). The entire variable domain, with the rest obtained from reference TRBV5-5 and TRBJ1-1, is as follows: DAGVTQSPTHLIKTRGQQVTLRCSPISGHKSVSWYQQVLGQGPQFIFQYYEKEERGRGNFPDRFSARQFPNYSSELNVNALLLGDSALYLCASSLDWVDTEAFFGQGTRLTVV.

This clonotype came up many times. Here the CDR3 reads CSVETDSRTDTQYF. The CDR3 nucleotides read TGCAGCGTTGAAACTGACTCCCGCACAGATACGCAGTATTTT. This sequence joins TRBV29-1 and TRBJ2-3; D remains ambiguous. This CDR3 has 14 amino acids. The V end lost 2 bases, the J end lost 1 base, and 10 bases lay between the germline ends. Germline assignment: CDR1 SQVTM and CDR2 ANQGSEA.

This clonotype was counted between two and nine times. The chain uses TRBV28 and TRBJ2-7; 8 positions agree with TRBD1. The junction had 12 bases not matched to a gene; V was cut back by 3 bases and J by 8 bases. CDR1 and CDR2 from the germline V gene are MDHEN and SYDVKM. The CDR3 totals 15 residues. CDR3 sequence reads: CASSLPGTGGLQQYF. The DNA of the CDR3 is TGTGCCAGCAGTTTGCCCGGGACAGGCGGACTTCAGCAGTACTTC.

This clonotype was picked up many times. V and J are TRBV7-8 and TRBJ2-6; 9 positions agree with TRBD1. V trimming: 7 bases; J trimming: 3 bases; junction bases outside the gene matches: 13. In germline, CDR1 is SGHVS, CDR2 FQNEAQ. This CDR3 contains 18 residues. The CDR3 nucleotides read TGTGCCAGCATCGCGGCAGGGACAGGGTTTTATGGGGCCAACGTCCTGACTTTC. Translation gives CASIAAGTGFYGANVLTF.

The chain joins TRBV3-1 to TRBJ2-3, with D maybe TRBD1 (6 bases). The germline V gene encodes CDR1 LGHDT and CDR2 YNNKEL (reference sequence). CDR3 length: 15 residues. V was cut by 4 bases and J by 5 bases, with 16 bases left in between. The CDR3 nucleotides are TGTGCCAGCAGCCTCCTGACAGCGACAGGAGATACGCAGTATTTT. It yields the protein CASSLLTATGDTQYF.

The CDR3 loop reads CASSLMTGTDLTYNEQFF. In DNA, the CDR3 is TGTGCCAGCTCACTGATGACGGGGACAGACTTGACCTACAATGAGCAGTTCTTC. This sequence joins TRBV18 and TRBJ2-1, with TRBD1 identical over 7 bases. This CDR3 is 18 amino acids long. J gave up 2 bases and V 4 bases, and 14 bases lay outside the gene matches. Germline V gene data show CDR1 as KGHSH and CDR2 as LQKENI.

This clonotype was seen at least ten times. J is TRBJ2-7 and V is TRBV12-3 or TRBV12-4; the D gene is possibly TRBD1 (6 bases). The CDR3 sequence is 15 residues long. V lost 5 bases and J 1 base, leaving 15 bases between the germline ends. CDR3: CASSTPGRGSYEQYF. The DNA of the CDR3 is TGTGCCAGCAGTACTCCGGGTAGGGGGTCCTACGAGCAGTACTTC.

The gene calls are TRBV9 and TRBJ2-1; 12 bases are shared with TRBD1. Losses at the gene ends were 0 bases for V and 8 bases for J; bases not matched to a gene: 9. CDR1 SGDLS and CDR2 YYNGEE come from the germline V gene. This CDR3 spans 17 amino acids. The CDR3 loop reads CASSVGPGQGASDEQFF. CDR3 DNA: TGTGCCAGCAGCGTAGGTCCGGGACAGGGGGCATCGGATGAGCAGTTCTTC.

V and J are TRBV7-2 and TRBJ1-4, with 8 bases fitting TRBD1. Trimming at V came to 6 bases and at J to 3 bases, leaving 3 bases not matched to a gene. The CDR3 is 14 amino acids. Germline assignment: CDR1 SGHTA and CDR2 FQGNSA. The CDR3 sequence: CASRLGQANEKLFF. The CDR3, as DNA: TGTGCCAGCAGATTGGGACAGGCTAATGAAAAACTGTTTTTT.

The V call is TRBV20-1, the J call TRBJ2-7; a weak D match, TRBD1 (6 bases). The germline V gene has CDR1 DFQATT and CDR2 SNEGSKA (reference sequence). The CDR3 runs to 13 residues. V lost 8 bases, J lost 3 bases, and 17 bases lay in between. The CDR3 protein is CSCTVGQHYEQYF. The CDR3 coding sequence is TGCAGTTGCACGGTTGGACAGCACTACGAGCAGTACTTC.

This clonotype was counted ten times or more. The V call is TRBV29-1, the J call TRBJ1-2; D possibly corresponds to TRBD1 (6 bases). Per the germline V gene, CDR1 is SQVTM and CDR2 is ANQGSEA. V gave up 4 bases and J gave up 7 bases, with 22 bases separating them. The CDR3 contains 15 residues. CDR3 DNA: TGCAGCGTTGTACCAGACCGACAGGCGCTGGGTGGCTACACCTTC. Encoded protein: CSVVPDRQALGGYTF.